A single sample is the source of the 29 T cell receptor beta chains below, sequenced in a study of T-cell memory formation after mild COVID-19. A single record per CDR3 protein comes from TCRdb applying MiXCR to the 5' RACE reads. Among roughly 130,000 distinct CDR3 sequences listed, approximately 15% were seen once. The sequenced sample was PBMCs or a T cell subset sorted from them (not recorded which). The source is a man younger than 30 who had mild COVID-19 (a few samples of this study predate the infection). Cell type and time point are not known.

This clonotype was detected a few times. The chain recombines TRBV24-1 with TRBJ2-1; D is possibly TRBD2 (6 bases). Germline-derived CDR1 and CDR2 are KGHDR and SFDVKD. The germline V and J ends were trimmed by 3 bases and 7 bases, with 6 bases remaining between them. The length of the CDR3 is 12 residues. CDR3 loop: CATSDAGNEQFF. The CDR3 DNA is TGTGCCACCAGTGATGCGGGGAATGAGCAGTTCTTC.

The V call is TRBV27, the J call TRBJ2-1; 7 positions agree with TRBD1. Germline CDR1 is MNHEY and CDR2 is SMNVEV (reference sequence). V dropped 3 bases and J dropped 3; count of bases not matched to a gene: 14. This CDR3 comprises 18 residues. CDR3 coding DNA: TGTGCCAGCAGTTTCACTCGGACAGGACTTAGGTACTACAATGAGCAGTTCTTC. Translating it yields CASSFTRTGLRYYNEQFF.

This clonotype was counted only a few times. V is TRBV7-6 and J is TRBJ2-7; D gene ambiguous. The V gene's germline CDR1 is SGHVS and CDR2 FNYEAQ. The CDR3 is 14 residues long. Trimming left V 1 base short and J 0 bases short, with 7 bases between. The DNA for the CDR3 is TGTGCCAGCAGCTTAGACGGAATCTCCTACGAGCAGTACTTC. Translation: CASSLDGISYEQYF. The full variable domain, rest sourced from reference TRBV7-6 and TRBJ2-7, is GAGVSQSPRYKVTKRGQDVALRCDPISGHVSLYWYRQALGQGPEFLTYFNYEAQQDKSGLPNDRFSAERPEGSISTLTIQRTEQRDSAMYRCASSLDGISYEQYFGPGTRLTVT.

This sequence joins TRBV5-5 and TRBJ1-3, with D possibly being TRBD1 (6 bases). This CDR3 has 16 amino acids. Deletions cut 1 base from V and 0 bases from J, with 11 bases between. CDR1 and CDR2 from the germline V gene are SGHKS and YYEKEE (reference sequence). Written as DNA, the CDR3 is TGTGCCAGCAGCTTGAGTGGGACAAGCTCTGGAAACACCATATATTTT. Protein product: CASSLSGTSSGNTIYF.

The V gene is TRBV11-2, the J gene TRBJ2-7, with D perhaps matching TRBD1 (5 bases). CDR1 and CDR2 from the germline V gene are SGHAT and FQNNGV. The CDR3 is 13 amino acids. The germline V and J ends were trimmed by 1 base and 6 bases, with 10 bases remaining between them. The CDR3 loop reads CASSLGPGREQYV. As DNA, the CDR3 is TGTGCCAGCAGCTTAGGACCAGGGCGCGAGCAGTACGTC.

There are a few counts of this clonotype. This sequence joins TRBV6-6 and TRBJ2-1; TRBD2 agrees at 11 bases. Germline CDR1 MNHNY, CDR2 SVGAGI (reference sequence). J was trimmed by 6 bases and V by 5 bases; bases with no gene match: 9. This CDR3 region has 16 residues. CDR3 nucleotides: TGTGCCAGCAGTACCACAACTAGCGGGGGAAGCAATGAGCAGTTCTTC. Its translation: CASSTTTSGGSNEQFF.

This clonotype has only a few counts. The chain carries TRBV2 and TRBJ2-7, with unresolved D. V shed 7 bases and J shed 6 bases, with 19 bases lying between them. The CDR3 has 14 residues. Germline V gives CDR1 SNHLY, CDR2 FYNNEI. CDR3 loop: CASKETFLIPEQYV. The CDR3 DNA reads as TGTGCCAGCAAAGAAACATTTCTGATCCCCGAGCAGTACGTC.

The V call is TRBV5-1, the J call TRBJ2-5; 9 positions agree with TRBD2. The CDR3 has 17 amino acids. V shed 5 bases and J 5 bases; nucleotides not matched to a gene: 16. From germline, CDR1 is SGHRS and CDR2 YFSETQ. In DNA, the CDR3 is TGCGCCAGCAGGCTAACCGGGGCTAGCGGGGAAGGCGAGACCCAGTACTTC. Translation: CASRLTGASGEGETQYF.

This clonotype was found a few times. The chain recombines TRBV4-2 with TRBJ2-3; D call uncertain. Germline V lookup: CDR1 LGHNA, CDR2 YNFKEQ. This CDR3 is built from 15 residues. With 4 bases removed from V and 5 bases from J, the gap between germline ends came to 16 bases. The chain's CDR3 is CASSRYGVLRDTQYF. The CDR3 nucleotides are TGTGCCAGCAGCCGATATGGGGTTCTGAGAGATACGCAGTATTTT.

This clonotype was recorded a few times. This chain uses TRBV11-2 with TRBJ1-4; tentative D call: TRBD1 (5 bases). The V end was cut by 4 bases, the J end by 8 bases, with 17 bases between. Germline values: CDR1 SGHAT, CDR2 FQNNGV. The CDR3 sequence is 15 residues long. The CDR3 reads CASSYRDPSSEKLFF. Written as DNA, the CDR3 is TGTGCCAGCAGCTACCGGGACCCTTCCTCCGAAAAACTGTTTTTT.

CDR3 residues: CASSQDGTTFLETQYF. The CDR3 coding sequence is TGTGCCAGCAGCCAAGACGGGACTACCTTCTTAGAGACCCAGTACTTC. The chain joins TRBV4-2 to TRBJ2-5; 7 bases line up with TRBD2. The V segment lost 0 bases and the J segment 4 bases; nucleotides outside the gene matches: 8. Per the germline V gene, CDR1 is LGHNA and CDR2 is YNFKEQ. The CDR3 has 16 residues.

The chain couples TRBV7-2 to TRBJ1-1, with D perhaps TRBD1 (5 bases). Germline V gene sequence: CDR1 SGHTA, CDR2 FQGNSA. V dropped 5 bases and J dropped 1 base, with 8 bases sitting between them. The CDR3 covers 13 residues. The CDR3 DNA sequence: TGTGCCAGCAGCGCCGGACAGAACACTGAAGCTTTCTTT. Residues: CASSAGQNTEAFF.

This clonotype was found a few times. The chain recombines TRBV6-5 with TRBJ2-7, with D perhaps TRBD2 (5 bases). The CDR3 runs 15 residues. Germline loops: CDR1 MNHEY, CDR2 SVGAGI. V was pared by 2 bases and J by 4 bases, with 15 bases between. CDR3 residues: CASSYRTGYSYEQYV. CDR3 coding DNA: TGTGCCAGCAGTTACCGGACTGGCTATTCTTACGAGCAGTACGTC.

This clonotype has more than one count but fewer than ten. The CDR3 DNA follows: TGTGCCAGCAGCCAAGACAGGGGGAGAGAAGATACGCAGTATTTT. Its translation: CASSQDRGREDTQYF. The rearrangement joins TRBV4-2 to TRBJ2-3; the match to TRBD1 covers 7 bases. V dropped 0 bases and J dropped 5; count of bases not matched to a gene: 5. The CDR3 length is 15 residues. In germline, CDR1 is LGHNA, CDR2 YNFKEQ.

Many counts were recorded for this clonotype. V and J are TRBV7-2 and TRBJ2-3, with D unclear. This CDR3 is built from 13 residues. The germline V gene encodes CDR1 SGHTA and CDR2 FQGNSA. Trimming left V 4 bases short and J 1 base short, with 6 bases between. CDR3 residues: CASSWPGTDTQYF. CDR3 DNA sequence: TGTGCCAGCAGCTGGCCCGGCACAGATACGCAGTATTTT.

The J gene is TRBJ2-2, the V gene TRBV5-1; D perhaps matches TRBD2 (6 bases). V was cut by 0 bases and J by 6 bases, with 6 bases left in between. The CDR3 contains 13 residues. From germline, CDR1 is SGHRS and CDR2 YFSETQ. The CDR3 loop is CASSLVAAGELFF. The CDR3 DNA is TGCGCCAGCAGCTTGGTAGCGGCCGGGGAGCTGTTTTTT.

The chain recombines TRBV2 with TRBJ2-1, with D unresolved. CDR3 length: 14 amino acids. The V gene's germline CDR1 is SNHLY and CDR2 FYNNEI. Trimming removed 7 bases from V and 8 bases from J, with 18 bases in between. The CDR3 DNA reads TGTGCCAGCACGGGCAGCACTGGCGGTTATGAGCAGTTCTTC. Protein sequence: CASTGSTGGYEQFF. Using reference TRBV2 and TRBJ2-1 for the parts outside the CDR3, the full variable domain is EPEVTQTPSHQVTQMGQEVILRCVPISNHLYFYWYRQILGQKVEFLVSFYNNEISEKSEIFDDQFSVERPDGSNFTLKIRSTKLEDSAMYFCASTGSTGGYEQFFGPGTRLTVL.

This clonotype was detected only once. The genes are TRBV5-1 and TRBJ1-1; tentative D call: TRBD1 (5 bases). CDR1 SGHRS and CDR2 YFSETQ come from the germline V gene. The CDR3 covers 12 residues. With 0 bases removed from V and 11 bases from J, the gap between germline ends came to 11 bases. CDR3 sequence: CASSLERGTAFF. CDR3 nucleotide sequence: TGCGCCAGCAGCTTGGAAAGAGGGACCGCTTTCTTT.

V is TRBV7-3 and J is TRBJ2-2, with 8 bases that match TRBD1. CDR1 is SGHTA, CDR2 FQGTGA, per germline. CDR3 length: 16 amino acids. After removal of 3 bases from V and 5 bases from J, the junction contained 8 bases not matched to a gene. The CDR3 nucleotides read TGTGCCAGCAGCTTGAGCCGGGACAGGCGAACCGGGGAGCTGTTTTTT. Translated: CASSLSRDRRTGELFF. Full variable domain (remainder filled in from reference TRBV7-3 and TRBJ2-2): GAGVSQTPSNKVTEKGKYVELRCDPISGHTALYWYRQSLGQGPEFLIYFQGTGAADDSGLPNDRFFAVRPEGSVSTLKIQRTERGDSAVYLCASSLSRDRRTGELFFGEGSRLTVL.

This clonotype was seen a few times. The CDR3 region has the DNA TGTGCCAGCAGTACCCTCGGCGGTCGGGGGGAGCTGTTTTTT. Protein sequence: CASSTLGGRGELFF. V is TRBV12-3 or TRBV12-4 and J is TRBJ2-2, with no clear D. V gave up 5 bases and J gave up 8 bases, with 15 bases separating them. CDR3 length equals 14 residues.

The CDR3 reads CASSSRGGQHQPQHF. In DNA form, the CDR3 reads TGTGCCAGCAGTTCCCGGGGGGGACAGCATCAGCCCCAGCATTTT. The rearrangement joins TRBV11-2 to TRBJ1-5, with 7 bases aligning to TRBD1. The CDR3 loop spans 15 amino acids. The germline gives CDR1 SGHAT, CDR2 FQNNGV. Germline trimming cut 6 bases from V and 5 bases from J; bases unmatched to any gene: 10.

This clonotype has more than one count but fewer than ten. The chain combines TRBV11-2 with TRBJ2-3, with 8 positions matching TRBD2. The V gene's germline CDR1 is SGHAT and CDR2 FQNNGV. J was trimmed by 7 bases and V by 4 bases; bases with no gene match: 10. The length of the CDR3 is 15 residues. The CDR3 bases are TGTGCCAGCAGCTCGGGGGGGAAACCACACCATACGCAGTATTTT. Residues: CASSSGGKPHHTQYF.

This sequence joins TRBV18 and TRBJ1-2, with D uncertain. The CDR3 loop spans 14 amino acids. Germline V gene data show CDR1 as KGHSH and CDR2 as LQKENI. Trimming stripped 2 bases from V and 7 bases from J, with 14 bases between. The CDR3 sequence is CASSPTLGRLGYTF. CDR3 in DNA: TGTGCCAGCTCACCAACTCTGGGTAGGCTTGGCTACACCTTC.

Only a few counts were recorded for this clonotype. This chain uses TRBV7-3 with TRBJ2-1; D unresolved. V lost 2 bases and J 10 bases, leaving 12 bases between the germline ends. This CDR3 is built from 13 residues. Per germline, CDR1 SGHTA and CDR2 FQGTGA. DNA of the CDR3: TGTGCCAGCAGCTTATCGGCCCGGCAGGAGCAGTTCTTC. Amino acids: CASSLSARQEQFF.

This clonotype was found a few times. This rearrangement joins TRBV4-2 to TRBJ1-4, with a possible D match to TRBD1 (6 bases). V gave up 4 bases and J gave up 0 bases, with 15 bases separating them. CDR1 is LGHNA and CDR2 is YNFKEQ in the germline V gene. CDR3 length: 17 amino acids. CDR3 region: CASSPDSNSATNEKLFF. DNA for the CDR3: TGTGCCAGCAGCCCGGACAGTAATAGTGCAACTAATGAAAAACTGTTTTTT.

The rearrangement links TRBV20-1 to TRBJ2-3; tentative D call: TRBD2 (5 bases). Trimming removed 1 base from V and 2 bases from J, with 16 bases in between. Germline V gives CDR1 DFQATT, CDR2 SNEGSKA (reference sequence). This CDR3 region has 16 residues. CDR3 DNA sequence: TGCAGTGCTAGAGGAGACTATCGGCAGTACACAGATACGCAGTATTTT. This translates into CSARGDYRQYTDTQYF.

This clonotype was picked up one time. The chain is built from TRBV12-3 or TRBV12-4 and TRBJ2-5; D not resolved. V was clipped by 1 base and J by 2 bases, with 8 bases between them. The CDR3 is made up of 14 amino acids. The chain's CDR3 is CASSLGDEQETQYF. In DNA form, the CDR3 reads TGTGCCAGCAGTTTAGGGGATGAACAAGAGACCCAGTACTTC.

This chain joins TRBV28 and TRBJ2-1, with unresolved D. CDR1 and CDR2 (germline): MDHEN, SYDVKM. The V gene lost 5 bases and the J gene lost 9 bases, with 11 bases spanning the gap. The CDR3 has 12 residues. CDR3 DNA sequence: TGTGCCAGCAGTGGCGGCCCCGCTGAGCAGTTCTTC. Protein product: CASSGGPAEQFF.

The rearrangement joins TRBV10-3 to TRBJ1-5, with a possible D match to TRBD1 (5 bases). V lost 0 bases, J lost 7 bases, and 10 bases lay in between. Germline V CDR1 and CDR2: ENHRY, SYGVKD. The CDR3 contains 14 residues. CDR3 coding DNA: TGTGCCATCAGTGAGTCGCAGGGTCAGCAGCCCCAGCATTTT. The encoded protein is CAISESQGQQPQHF.